The rows below give T cell receptor beta chains drawn from one sample of a study of shared clonotypes between healthy human individuals. Method: immunoSEQ multiplex PCR; TCRdb's copy keeps in-frame clones and lacks some. In the table there are about 2.1 million clones, more than 85% of which are singletons. The sequencing input was naive CD8+ T cells from PBMCs. Source of these receptors: a young man in good health. Some clones in this sample may be carry-over from other donors' samples. Each CDR3 is given with its conserved first and last residue. A D gene is named only where the DNA matches it firmly. Clone size, where shown, is once, few, many, or a class for clones that have expanded.

D gene: -; V gene: TRBV2; CDR3 length: 14; J gene: TRBJ2-1; clone size: -; CDR3 DNA: TGTGCCAGCAGAGTCGCCCTCCCTAACAATGAGCAGTTCTTC; CDR3 protein: CASRVALPNNEQFF
D gene: -; V gene: TRBV4-1; CDR3 length: 16; J gene: TRBJ1-1; clone size: -; CDR3 DNA: TGCGCCAGCAGCCAAGTCGGGACCGCTATGAACACTGAAGCTTTCTTT; CDR3 protein: CASSQVGTAMNTEAFF
D gene: -; V gene: TRBV15; CDR3 length: 14; J gene: TRBJ2-1; clone size: -; CDR3 DNA: TGTGCCACCAAGAACCCCGGGGATGTGAATGAGCAGTTCTTC; CDR3 protein: CATKNPGDVNEQFF
D gene: -; V gene: TRBV2; CDR3 length: 15; J gene: TRBJ2-7; clone size: -; CDR3 DNA: TGTGCCAGCAGTGTTTGGAGCGGCTCCTCCTACGAGCAGTACTTC; CDR3 protein: CASSVWSGSSYEQYF
D gene: -; V gene: TRBV5-1; CDR3 length: 13; J gene: TRBJ2-1; clone size: -; CDR3 DNA: TGCGCCAGCAGCTTGGCTAGTGCCGATGAGCAGTTCTTC; CDR3 protein: CASSLASADEQFF
D gene: -; V gene: TRBV29-1; CDR3 length: 16; J gene: TRBJ1-3; clone size: -; CDR3 DNA: TGCAGCGTTGAGGGGCTAGCCAGAGACTCTGGAAACACCATATATTTT; CDR3 protein: CSVEGLARDSGNTIYF
D gene: -; V gene: TRBV5-1; CDR3 length: 20; J gene: TRBJ2-5; clone size: -; CDR3 DNA: TGCGCCAGCACCAAACTACCCATGATGGCGGAGCCCCCAGGGAGGGAGACCCAGTACTTC; CDR3 protein: CASTKLPMMAEPPGRETQYF
D gene: -; V gene: TRBV29-1; CDR3 length: 16; J gene: TRBJ1-1; clone size: -; CDR3 DNA: TGCAGCGTTGAACTAGACCGGGGATTTTGGGACACTGAAGCTTTCTTT; CDR3 protein: CSVELDRGFWDTEAFF
D gene: TRBD1; V gene: TRBV5-5; CDR3 length: 13; J gene: TRBJ1-2; clone size: -; CDR3 DNA: TGTGCCAGCAGCCTCGACAGGGACTATGGCTACACCTTC; CDR3 protein: CASSLDRDYGYTF
D gene: TRBD1; V gene: TRBV4-1; CDR3 length: 15; J gene: TRBJ1-5; clone size: -; CDR3 DNA: TGCGCCAGCAGCCCTCGGCAGGGGGCAAATCAGCCCCAGCATTTT; CDR3 protein: CASSPRQGANQPQHF
D gene: -; V gene: TRBV7-3; CDR3 length: 12; J gene: TRBJ2-2; clone size: -; CDR3 DNA: TGTGCCAGCAGCTTAACGAGCGGGGAGCTGTTTTTT; CDR3 protein: CASSLTSGELFF
D gene: -; V gene: TRBV9; CDR3 length: 14; J gene: TRBJ2-1; clone size: -; CDR3 DNA: TGTGCCAGCAGCACCTACGGGTCCTACAATGAGCAGTTCTTC; CDR3 protein: CASSTYGSYNEQFF
D gene: TRBD1; V gene: TRBV6-1; CDR3 length: 21; J gene: TRBJ1-2; clone size: once; CDR3 DNA: TGTGCCAGCAGTGAAGCGGTCCCTTACGACTATGTCGACAGGGGCCACTATGGCTACACCTTC; CDR3 protein: CASSEAVPYDYVDRGHYGYTF
D gene: -; V gene: TRBV10-3; CDR3 length: 14; J gene: TRBJ1-1; clone size: -; CDR3 DNA: TGTGCCATCAGTGAGTCATGGGAGGACACTGAAGCTTTCTTT; CDR3 protein: CAISESWEDTEAFF
D gene: -; V gene: TRBV28; CDR3 length: 12; J gene: TRBJ2-5; clone size: once; CDR3 DNA: TGTGCCAGCAGGAGGGAGCGAGAGACCCAGTACTTC; CDR3 protein: CASRRERETQYF
D gene: TRBD1; V gene: TRBV28; CDR3 length: 17; J gene: TRBJ1-1; clone size: once; CDR3 DNA: TGTGCCAGCAGTTTTCCGCCAGGGGGACGGCTGAACACTGAAGCTTTCTTT; CDR3 protein: CASSFPPGGRLNTEAFF
D gene: -; V gene: TRBV7-3; CDR3 length: 14; J gene: TRBJ2-7; clone size: -; CDR3 DNA: TGTGCCAGCAGCTTAGGTCCGCTTCCCTACGAGCAGTACTTC; CDR3 protein: CASSLGPLPYEQYF
D gene: -; V gene: TRBV9; CDR3 length: 13; J gene: TRBJ2-4; clone size: -; CDR3 DNA: TGTGCCAGCAGCCCACCACTAGAGGGCATTCAGTACTTC; CDR3 protein: CASSPPLEGIQYF
D gene: -; V gene: TRBV28; CDR3 length: 15; J gene: TRBJ1-1; clone size: -; CDR3 DNA: TGTGCCAGCAGTTTGGTCCACAGACCGAACACTGAAGCTTTCTTT; CDR3 protein: CASSLVHRPNTEAFF
D gene: TRBD1; V gene: TRBV27; CDR3 length: 13; J gene: TRBJ1-2; clone size: -; CDR3 DNA: TGTGCCAGCAGTTACCAGGGGGCGGATGGCTACACCTTC; CDR3 protein: CASSYQGADGYTF